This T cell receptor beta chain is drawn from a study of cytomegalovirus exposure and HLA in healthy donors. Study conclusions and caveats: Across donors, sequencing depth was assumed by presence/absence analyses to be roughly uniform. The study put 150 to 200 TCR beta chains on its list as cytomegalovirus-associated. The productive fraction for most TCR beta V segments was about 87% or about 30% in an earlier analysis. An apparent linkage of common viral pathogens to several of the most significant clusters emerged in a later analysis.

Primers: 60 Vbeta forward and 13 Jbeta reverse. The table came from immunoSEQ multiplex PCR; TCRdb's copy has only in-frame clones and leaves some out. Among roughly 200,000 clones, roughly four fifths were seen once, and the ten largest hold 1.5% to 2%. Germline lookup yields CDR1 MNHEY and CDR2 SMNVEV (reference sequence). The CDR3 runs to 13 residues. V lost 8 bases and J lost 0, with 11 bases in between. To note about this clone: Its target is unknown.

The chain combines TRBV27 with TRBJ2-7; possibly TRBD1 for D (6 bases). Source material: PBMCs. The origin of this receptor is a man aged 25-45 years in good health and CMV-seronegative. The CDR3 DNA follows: TGTGCCAGCGGGGTACAGGGCTCCTACGAGCAGTACTTC. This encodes CASGVQGSYEQYF.